A single sample gave rise to the 24 T cell receptor beta chains below, sequenced in a study of blood T cell repertoires in COVID-19. Using immunoSEQ multiplex PCR, the repertoire was profiled, and TCRdb retains in-frame clones only, with some absent. There are a few hundred thousand clones in the sample; 90% occur only once, and 6.3% lies in the top ten. Sequencing used peripheral blood. Receptors were obtained from a woman aged 50 to 65 with COVID-19, enrolled during active disease.

This chain links TRBV18 with TRBJ2-7; D perhaps matches TRBD2 (6 bases). The V end lost 3 bases, the J end lost 0 bases, and 18 bases lay between the germline ends. The CDR3 consists of 17 residues. CDR1 is KGHSH, CDR2 LQKENI, per germline. DNA of the CDR3: TGTGCCAGCTCACCCGGCTTGGAGGGGTTATCCTCCTACGAGCAGTACTTC. Translated, it gives CASSPGLEGLSSYEQYF.

The rearrangement joins TRBV5-1 to TRBJ2-7; 9 positions agree with TRBD1. This CDR3 has 16 amino acids. V shed 3 bases and J 6 bases; nucleotides not matched to a gene: 13. Per germline, CDR1 SGHRS and CDR2 YFSETQ. The CDR3 spells CASSWAPGTGQGEQYF. The CDR3 DNA sequence: TGCGCCAGCAGCTGGGCCCCCGGGACAGGGCAGGGCGAGCAGTACTTC.

The rearrangement links TRBV19 to TRBJ2-7; D may be TRBD1 (5 bases). CDR3 length equals 16 residues. In germline, CDR1 is LNHDA, CDR2 SQIVND (reference sequence). V was clipped by 0 bases and J by 2 bases, with 14 bases between them. The CDR3 is CASSIDPTGPPYEQYF. CDR3 nucleotides: TGTGCCAGTAGTATAGACCCCACAGGACCACCCTACGAGCAGTACTTC.

The chain recombines TRBV6-5 with TRBJ1-3, with 7 bases matching TRBD1. The CDR3 spans 15 residues. Germline assignment: CDR1 MNHEY and CDR2 SVGAGI. V dropped 6 bases and J dropped 3; count of bases not matched to a gene: 8. CDR3 bases: TGTGCCAGCAGCCGCCGACAGGGTGGTGGAAACACCATATATTTT. Its protein product is CASSRRQGGGNTIYF.

The chain combines TRBV27 with TRBJ1-4, with 8 bases that match TRBD1. This CDR3 region has 14 residues. Germline V gene sequence: CDR1 MNHEY, CDR2 SMNVEV (reference sequence). With 4 bases clipped from V and 7 bases from J, the junction kept 5 bases outside the gene matches. This CDR3 is CASSSPGTGEKLFF. The DNA of the CDR3 is TGTGCCAGCAGTTCACCCGGGACAGGTGAAAAACTGTTTTTT.

The chain employs TRBV4-3 and TRBJ2-5; 7 nucleotides agree with TRBD2. This CDR3 has 12 residues. CDR1 LGHNA and CDR2 YSLEER come from the germline V gene. Unmatched junction bases numbered 1, after V lost 4 bases and J lost 5 bases. The CDR3 here is CASSREGETQYF. The CDR3 DNA is TGCGCCAGCAGCCGGGAGGGGGAGACCCAGTACTTC.

The chain combines TRBV5-1 with TRBJ2-1; a weak D match, TRBD1 (6 bases). Trimming removed 4 bases from V and 4 bases from J, with 12 bases in between. The CDR3 length is 14 residues. Germline V gene data show CDR1 as SGHRS and CDR2 as YFSETQ. This CDR3 reads CASSTGTTYNEQFF. The CDR3 region has the DNA TGCGCCAGCAGCACCGGGACAACATACAATGAGCAGTTCTTC.

V gene TRBV14 combines with J gene TRBJ2-1, with TRBD1 matching 8 bases. The V gene end was trimmed by 0 bases and the J gene end by 4 bases; junction bases not matched to a gene: 5. CDR3 size: 16 residues. The V gene's germline CDR1 is SGHDN and CDR2 FVKESK. CDR3 nucleotides: TGTGCCAGCAGCCAAGAAAGGGACAGGCCTTACAATGAGCAGTTCTTC. This gives the protein CASSQERDRPYNEQFF.

The chain uses TRBV5-5 and TRBJ1-2; maybe TRBD1 (5 bases). The length of the CDR3 is 15 residues. Germline CDR1 is SGHKS and CDR2 is YYEKEE (reference sequence). The V end lost 0 bases, the J end lost 8 bases, and 17 bases lay between the germline ends. CDR3 sequence reads: CASSLEGGVGTGYTF. In DNA form, the CDR3 reads TGTGCCAGCAGCTTGGAAGGAGGGGTGGGCACAGGCTACACCTTC.

V is TRBV15 and J is TRBJ1-6, with D unresolved. Trimming stripped 3 bases from V and 5 bases from J, with 5 bases between. The CDR3 totals 13 residues. Germline CDR1 is LNHNV and CDR2 is YYDKDF (reference sequence). CDR3 region: CATSSRNNSPLHF. The DNA for the CDR3 is TGTGCCACCAGCAGCAGAAATAATTCACCCCTCCACTTT. The complete variable domain, with remaining parts taken from reference TRBV15 and TRBJ1-6, reads DAMVIQNPRYQVTQFGKPVTLSCSQTLNHNVMYWYQQKSSQAPKLLFHYYDKDFNNEADTPDNFQSRRPNTSFCFLDIRSPGLGDTAMYLCATSSRNNSPLHFGNGTRLTVT.

This chain connects TRBV24-1 to TRBJ1-1, with D perhaps matching TRBD1 (5 bases). Germline V CDR1 and CDR2: KGHDR, SFDVKD. The V end lost 4 bases, the J end lost 0 bases, and 11 bases lay between the germline ends. The CDR3 is 15 residues long. CDR3 DNA: TGTGCCACCAGTGAGGGGGGAGGCGTGAACACTGAAGCTTTCTTT. The encoded protein is CATSEGGGVNTEAFF.

The chain's CDR3 is CASRKGGLAGYEQYF. In DNA form, the CDR3 reads TGTGCCAGCAGAAAAGGGGGACTAGCGGGTTACGAGCAGTACTTC. The genes are TRBV3-1 (or the pseudogene TRBV3-2) and TRBJ2-7; 12 nucleotides agree with TRBD2. CDR3 length: 15 amino acids. J lost 4 bases, V lost 6 bases, and 7 bases had no gene match. The V gene's germline CDR1 is LGHDT and CDR2 YNNKEL (reference sequence).

This chain uses TRBV10-3 with TRBJ1-1, with 8 bases that match TRBD1. There are 14 residues in the CDR3. V lost 5 bases and J lost 2; bases outside the gene matches: 4. The germline gives CDR1 ENHRY, CDR2 SYGVKD. The CDR3 region is CAISPTGVNTEAFF. In DNA, the CDR3 is TGTGCCATCAGTCCGACAGGGGTAAACACTGAAGCTTTCTTT.

This rearrangement joins TRBV28 to TRBJ1-2; the D gene is possibly TRBD1 (5 bases). The CDR3 is 14 amino acids. The germline V and J ends were trimmed by 4 bases and 3 bases, with 12 bases remaining between them. Per germline, CDR1 MDHEN and CDR2 SYDVKM. CDR3 sequence reads: CASSSSDTDYGYTF. In DNA, the CDR3 is TGTGCCAGCAGTTCATCGGACACTGACTATGGCTACACCTTC.

This sequence joins TRBV7-2 and TRBJ2-3; tentative D call: TRBD2 (5 bases). The ends were cut back, 0 bases at V and 2 bases at J, with 9 bases in the middle. From germline, CDR1 is SGHTA and CDR2 FQGNSA. The CDR3 is made up of 15 amino acids. CDR3 bases: TGTGCCAGCAGCTTAGCGCGGGCCAACACAGATACGCAGTATTTT. As protein: CASSLARANTDTQYF.

This chain links TRBV10-3 with TRBJ1-4, with D possibly being TRBD1 (6 bases). V lost 0 bases to trimming and J lost 8 bases, with 16 bases between them. CDR1 and CDR2 from the germline V gene are ENHRY and SYGVKD. The CDR3 runs to 16 residues. The CDR3 spells CAISESTTGPREKLFF. The DNA of the CDR3 is TGTGCCATCAGTGAGTCTACGACAGGCCCGAGGGAAAAACTGTTTTTT.

This clone is a singleton in its sample. The genes are TRBV14 and TRBJ1-2; the D gene is possibly TRBD1 (6 bases). This CDR3 contains 16 residues. The V end was cut by 5 bases, the J end by 0 bases, with 16 bases between. Germline V gene sequence: CDR1 SGHDN, CDR2 FVKESK. The DNA of the CDR3 is TGTGCCAGCAGCACACGAAACAGGGCCGCTAACTATGGCTACACCTTC. This sequence encodes CASSTRNRAANYGYTF.

V gene TRBV20-1 combines with J gene TRBJ1-5; tentative D call: TRBD1 (5 bases). Trimming took 3 bases from V and 3 from J, leaving 12 bases between them. The CDR3 has 14 amino acids. Germline CDR1 is DFQATT and CDR2 is SNEGSKA (reference sequence). The CDR3 reads CSASRGQINQPQHF. The CDR3 DNA sequence: TGCAGTGCTAGTAGGGGCCAGATCAATCAGCCCCAGCATTTT.

This sequence joins TRBV3-1 (or the pseudogene TRBV3-2) and TRBJ1-6; D possibly corresponds to TRBD1 (5 bases). Trimming removed 0 bases at V and 8 bases at J, with 17 bases between. CDR3 length equals 17 residues. CDR1 is LGHDT, CDR2 YNNKEL, per germline (reference sequence). As DNA, the CDR3 is TGTGCCAGCAGCCAAGAAACTCGACTCAGGGAAGATTCACCCCTCCACTTT. It translates to CASSQETRLREDSPLHF.

This clone has more than one count but fewer than ten. The rearrangement uses TRBV18 and TRBJ2-1; 7 bases map to TRBD1. CDR3 length: 12 residues. V was pared by 3 bases and J by 9 bases, with 2 bases of the junction left unmatched. Germline values: CDR1 KGHSH, CDR2 LQKENI. The CDR3 is CASSPTGSEQFF. CDR3 sequence (DNA): TGTGCCAGCTCACCGACAGGGAGTGAGCAGTTCTTC.

The chain is built from TRBV5-1 and TRBJ1-5; no firm D call. The CDR3 consists of 14 residues. Per germline, CDR1 SGHRS and CDR2 YFSETQ. V was pared by 0 bases and J by 5 bases, with 9 bases between. This CDR3 reads CASSLVVGDQPQHF. DNA for the CDR3: TGCGCCAGCAGCTTGGTTGTGGGAGATCAGCCCCAGCATTTT.

The rearrangement links TRBV18 to TRBJ2-7; 7 nucleotides line up with TRBD1. This CDR3 region has 15 residues. After removal of 2 bases from V and 2 bases from J, the junction contained 6 bases not matched to a gene. The germline CDR1 and CDR2 sequences are KGHSH and LQKENI. The CDR3 coding sequence is TGTGCCAGCTCACCAACCCGGGACAGCACCTACGAGCAGTACTTC. Translated: CASSPTRDSTYEQYF.

The chain has TRBV6-5 and TRBJ2-7; 8 nucleotides agree with TRBD1. V trimming: 2 bases; J trimming: 3 bases; junction bases outside the gene matches: 6. CDR1 is MNHEY and CDR2 is SVGAGI in the germline V gene. The CDR3 contains 15 residues. DNA for the CDR3: TGTGCCAGCAGTTACGGTACAGGGGGTAACTACGAGCAGTACTTC. Translating it yields CASSYGTGGNYEQYF.

The chain carries TRBV25-1 and TRBJ2-7; D may be TRBD2 (5 bases). Germline CDR1 is MGHDK and CDR2 is SYGVNS. V lost 3 bases to trimming and J lost 3 bases, with 15 bases between them. This CDR3 comprises 15 residues. The CDR3 sequence: CASSDLAMSHYEQYF. CDR3 in DNA: TGTGCCAGCAGTGACCTAGCTATGTCCCACTACGAGCAGTACTTC.